The clone carrying this T cell receptor beta chain was seen a handful of times. The CDR3 spans 16 residues. V was pared by 6 bases and J by 5 bases, with 22 bases between. Germline values: CDR1 MNHNS, CDR2 SASEGT. These data belong to a study of blood T cells in healthy people across ages. Then a second PCR, running about 6 to 11 cycles, was carried out with a sample-barcoded 5' primer and a J-beta primer mix. MiXCR, applied by TCRdb to the 5' RACE reads, yields one record per CDR3 protein. The table includes about 570,000 distinct CDR3 sequences, 25% to 30% detected once. Roughly 10 milliliters of peripheral blood were drawn from each donor.

The sequence derives from a woman in her 70s in good health. The rearrangement joins TRBV6-1 to TRBJ1-2; a possible D gene is TRBD1 (6 bases). Sequenced: blood. The chain's CDR3 is CASSLRSTGIGYGYTF. CDR3 sequence (DNA): TGTGCCAGCAGCCTACGATCCACAGGGATTGGGTATGGCTACACCTTC.